This TCR beta chain was sequenced in a study of PD-L1 blockade in urothelial cancer. The wider study: Blood underwent analysis 3 weeks (second dose) and 6 weeks after treatment began. Blood samples had a median of around 150,000 T cells.

Templates that were synthetic TCR analogs were spiked into each PCR. Sequencing used immunoSEQ multiplex PCR; TCRdb keeps in-frame clones, though not all of them. This table has 70,000 or so clones, roughly 90% appearing once. As to this clone: Its antigen is currently unknown.

Findings of the study overall: Patients who had durable benefit saw their tumor-associated blood clones expand more at 3 weeks.

Trimming cost V 6 bases and J 13 bases; bases outside gene matches: 17. CDR3 length: 15 residues. Germline V lookup: CDR1 ENHRY, CDR2 SYGVKD. Noted time point: pretreatment peripheral blood. Sequencing used PBMCs, obtained around atezolizumab (anti-PD-L1) treatment. The rearrangement uses TRBV10-3 and TRBJ1-2; 10 nucleotides line up with TRBD1. This TCR came from a man in his 70s with urothelial cancer. CDR3 nucleotide sequence: TGTGCCATCAGCGGGGGAGGGACAGGGGATATAGGTGGCACCTTC. Amino acid sequence: CAISGGGTGDIGGTF.